This is a list of T cell receptor beta chains from one sample in a study of PD-L1 blockade in urothelial cancer. The table came from immunoSEQ multiplex PCR; TCRdb's copy has only in-frame clones and leaves some out. The table records about 43,000 clones, about four fifths of them present only once. The sample consisted of PBMCs, taken around atezolizumab (anti-PD-L1) treatment. These receptors were taken from a man aged 60-69 years with urothelial cancer. Each CDR3 is given with its conserved first and last residue. D genes are given only for firm matches. A row's size may be missing; if present it is once, few, many or a size class.

V gene	CDR3 length	clone size	J gene	D gene	CDR3 protein	CDR3 DNA
TRBV5-6	16	.	TRBJ2-7	TRBD1	CASSQTAGTGKDEQYF	TGTGCCAGCAGCCAGACGGCCGGGACAGGGAAAGACGAGCAGTACTTC
TRBV14	16	.	TRBJ2-7	TRBD1	CASSHRPGQDSYEQYF	TGTGCCAGCAGCCACCGACCGGGACAGGACTCCTACGAGCAGTACTTC
TRBV19	13	.	TRBJ1-6	.	CASSLTENSPLHF	TGTGCCAGTAGTCTAACAGAGAATTCACCCCTCCACTTT
TRBV7-8	16	.	TRBJ1-4	.	CASSWTPEGANEKLFF	TGTGCCAGCAGCTGGACGCCGGAGGGAGCTAATGAAAAACTGTTTTTT
TRBV11-2	14	.	TRBJ2-5	TRBD1	CASTYRTGDETQYF	TGTGCCAGCACCTACCGGACAGGGGACGAGACCCAGTACTTC
TRBV2	12	.	TRBJ1-1	.	CASKGEVTEAFF	TGTGCCAGCAAAGGGGAGGTCACTGAAGCTTTCTTT
TRBV11-1	14	.	TRBJ2-7	TRBD1	CASSARRGPYEQYF	TGTGCCAGCAGCGCTCGCAGGGGGCCCTACGAGCAGTACTTC
TRBV4-1	19	.	TRBJ2-5	TRBD2	CASSLPTGTSGAPTETQYF	TGCGCCAGCAGCCTACCCACCGGGACTAGCGGGGCCCCAACAGAGACCCAGTACTTC
TRBV23-1	13	.	TRBJ1-3	.	CASNVRPGNTIYF	TGCGCCAGCAATGTGCGGCCTGGAAACACCATATATTTT
TRBV11-3	16	.	TRBJ2-5	TRBD1	CASSTRRDRDIETQYF	TGTGCCAGCAGCACACGACGGGACAGGGATATCGAGACCCAGTACTTC
TRBV2	15	few	TRBJ1-3	.	CASRRIGDSGNTIYF	TGTGCCAGCCGTCGGATCGGAGACTCTGGAAACACCATATATTTT
TRBV5-1	11	.	TRBJ2-5	.	CASSLQETQYF	TGCGCCAGCAGCCTCCAAGAGACCCAGTACTTC
TRBV4-1	19	.	TRBJ1-6	TRBD1	CASSQDRGGKKWVDSPLHF	TGCGCCAGCAGCCAAGACAGAGGGGGCAAGAAGTGGGTGGATTCACCCCTCCACTTT
TRBV5-1	16	.	TRBJ2-2	TRBD1	CASSPRTGTTTGELFF	TGCGCCAGCAGCCCGAGGACAGGGACCACCACCGGGGAGCTGTTTTTT
TRBV30	14	.	TRBJ2-3	TRBD2	CAWTRGGRTDTQYF	TGTGCCTGGACCCGGGGGGGCCGGACAGATACGCAGTATTTT
TRBV30	15	.	TRBJ1-2	.	CAWSVSPGLDYGYTF	TGTGCCTGGAGTGTATCTCCAGGGCTGGACTATGGCTACACCTTC
TRBV10-2	16	.	TRBJ2-1	.	CASITGMGDSYNEQFF	TGCGCCAGCATTACAGGGATGGGAGACTCCTACAATGAGCAGTTCTTC